This T cell receptor beta chain came from a study of OX40 agonist ivuxolimab in advanced cancers. The overall study: Checkpoint inhibitors had been given previously to under 50% of patients. General study results and limits: On average, CD8+ T cells showed a greater number of expanded clones than CD4+.

Notes on this clone: Its antigen is not identified.

This CDR3 is 12 amino acids long. Germline-derived CDR1 and CDR2 are MNHEY and SVGAGI. Between the trimmed V and J ends, which lost 4 bases and 4 bases, there was a span of 6 bases. The method was immunoSEQ multiplex PCR; TCRdb's version includes in-frame clones alone and lacks a portion of them. The sample carries tens of thousands of clones, 70% to 90% recorded once. This clonotype was sampled from an adult with an advanced solid tumor such as melanoma, head and neck, liver or kidney cancer. The chain couples TRBV6-5 to TRBJ2-3; no clear D gene. The source was CD4+ or CD8+ T cells sorted from blood, collected in a trial of the OX40 agonist ivuxolimab. Written as DNA, the CDR3 is TGTGCCAGCAGTTCTTGGGCAGATACGCAGTATTTT. Its protein is CASSSWADTQYF.